This T cell receptor beta chain was obtained from a study of human T cells and chemical hapten exposure. Many counts were recorded for this clonotype. The sample's time point: pre-sensitization, week 0. The treatment was: therapeutic diphenylcyclopropenone sensitization with weekly scalp DPC. The total RNA was obtained from whole blood that was not fractionated. Blood sampling occurred before each patch-test application. TCRdb re-analysed the RACE reads in MiXCR, keeping a single row per CDR3 protein. The sample shows almost 35,000 distinct CDR3 sequences, about 9.4% of them seen only once. This material consisted of whole blood, taken in connection with sensitization to the hapten diphenylcyclopropenone (DPC). The receptor comes from a man aged 50 or older with alopecia areata. Some clones in this sample may be carry-over from other donors' samples.

CDR3 in amino acids: CSALQEYEQYF. CDR3 nucleotides: TGCAGTGCCCTGCAGGAGTACGAGCAGTACTTC. The chain couples TRBV20-1 to TRBJ2-7; D ambiguous. CDR1 DFQATT and CDR2 SNEGSKA come from the germline V gene (reference sequence). V gave up 6 bases and J gave up 4 bases, with 10 bases separating them. The CDR3 loop spans 11 amino acids.